Each of the 26 T cell receptor beta chains below was sequenced from the same sample in a study of PD-1 blockade in classical Hodgkin lymphoma. The repertoire was sequenced with immunoSEQ multiplex PCR; TCRdb's copy has only in-frame clones and lacks some. The table has around 91,000 clones, 81% seen once. Every patient relapsed after autologous stem cell transplantation, and brentuximab vedotin exposure varied. The sequencing used peripheral blood mononuclear cells (PBMCs), collected before the second cycle of nivolumab. All receptors derive from a human donor with classical Hodgkin lymphoma.

The rearrangement uses TRBV2 and TRBJ2-2, with 9 bases fitting TRBD1. The CDR3 sequence is 14 residues long. Losses at the gene ends were 11 bases for V and 5 bases for J; bases not matched to a gene: 9. The germline V gene encodes CDR1 SNHLY and CDR2 FYNNEI. CDR3 region: CAGRTGVITGELFF. CDR3 nucleotides: TGTGCCGGGAGGACAGGGGTTATTACCGGGGAGCTGTTTTTT.

The rearrangement uses TRBV18 and TRBJ1-3; D not resolved. Germline CDR1 and CDR2: KGHSH and LQKENI. There are 15 residues in the CDR3. V was shortened by 6 bases and J by 0 bases, with 12 bases between the two germline ends. The CDR3 DNA follows: TGTGCCAGCTCGGGCTCCGCTAGCTCTGGAAACACCATATATTTT. This codes for CASSGSASSGNTIYF.

The V gene is TRBV4-1, the J gene TRBJ2-7, with 10 bases aligning to TRBD2. Germline V gene sequence: CDR1 MGHRA, CDR2 YSYEKL. The length of the CDR3 is 14 residues. The V and J ends lost 5 bases and 6 bases, in that order; junction bases with no gene match: 7. As DNA, the CDR3 is TGCGCCAGCAGCAAACTAGCGGGAATGGGCGAGCAGTACTTC. Its translation: CASSKLAGMGEQYF.

This clone was counted a few times. The chain links TRBV5-4 to TRBJ2-2; D is unresolved. Per germline, CDR1 SGHNT and CDR2 YYREEE (reference sequence). CDR3 length: 13 amino acids. V was pared by 3 bases and J by 3 bases, with 6 bases between. CDR3 residues: CASSSPYTGELFF. In DNA form, the CDR3 reads TGTGCCAGCAGCTCCCCTTACACCGGGGAGCTGTTTTTT.

This chain joins TRBV5-6 and TRBJ2-7, with D unresolved. The CDR3 sequence is 13 residues long. V shed 2 bases and J shed 2 bases, with 8 bases lying between them. Germline values: CDR1 SGHDT, CDR2 YYEEEE. CDR3 sequence reads: CASSFASTYEQYF. CDR3 nucleotides: TGTGCCAGCAGCTTCGCCAGTACCTACGAGCAGTACTTC.

This rearrangement joins TRBV5-1 to TRBJ2-2; 8 bases are shared with TRBD1. The ends lost 4 bases at V and 0 bases at J; junction bases unmatched: 5. Germline V gene sequence: CDR1 SGHRS, CDR2 YFSETQ. CDR3 length: 16 amino acids. The chain's CDR3 is CASSHTQGANTGELFF. The DNA of the CDR3 is TGCGCCAGCAGCCATACACAGGGGGCGAACACCGGGGAGCTGTTTTTT.

V usage is TRBV6-5 and J usage is TRBJ1-2; maybe TRBD1 (6 bases). Germline CDR1 and CDR2: MNHEY and SVGAGI. V lost 2 bases and J lost 2, with 15 bases in between. The CDR3 consists of 16 residues. Here the CDR3 reads CASSYRGGAGNYGYTF. CDR3 nucleotide sequence: TGTGCCAGCAGTTACCGAGGGGGGGCAGGGAACTATGGCTACACCTTC.

This sequence joins TRBV7-6 and TRBJ2-2; D might be TRBD1 (6 bases). Germline CDR1 and CDR2: SGHVS and FNYEAQ. The germline V and J ends were trimmed by 1 base and 5 bases, with 17 bases remaining between them. This CDR3 has 17 residues. CDR3 protein: CASSLVPSTGLTGELFF. In nucleotides, the CDR3 is TGTGCCAGCAGCTTAGTCCCCTCGACAGGATTAACCGGGGAGCTGTTTTTT.

The CDR3 here is CATGRAETQYF. CDR3 sequence (DNA): TGTGCCACAGGGAGGGCTGAGACCCAGTACTTC. The chain has TRBV2 and TRBJ2-5; 7 bases line up with TRBD2. J was trimmed by 5 bases and V by 10 bases; bases with no gene match: 4. This CDR3 spans 11 amino acids. The germline V gene has CDR1 SNHLY and CDR2 FYNNEI.

This rearrangement joins TRBV2 to TRBJ1-2, with 9 bases aligning to TRBD1. Germline CDR1 is SNHLY and CDR2 is FYNNEI. After removal of 5 bases from V and 8 bases from J, the junction contained 6 bases not matched to a gene. CDR3 size: 13 residues. As DNA, the CDR3 is TGTGCCAGCAGTTGGGACAGGGTGGAGGGCTACACCTTC. Translated, it gives CASSWDRVEGYTF.

V and J are TRBV28 and TRBJ1-1; weak D call: TRBD1 (5 bases). Trimming shortened V by 3 bases and J by 4 bases, and 9 bases separated the two germline ends. The germline V gene encodes CDR1 MDHEN and CDR2 SYDVKM. CDR3 length: 13 amino acids. CDR3 sequence: CASSLWGGTEAFF. In DNA, the CDR3 is TGTGCCAGCAGTTTGTGGGGGGGCACTGAAGCTTTCTTT.

The V and J genes are TRBV11-2 and TRBJ2-1; a possible D gene is TRBD2 (7 bases). This CDR3 comprises 15 residues. Germline V gene data show CDR1 as SGHAT and CDR2 as FQNNGV. Trimming pared 0 bases from V and 4 bases from J, leaving 10 bases between. CDR3 residues: CASSLEGGLYNEQFF. CDR3 nucleotides: TGTGCCAGCAGCTTAGAGGGGGGGCTGTACAATGAGCAGTTCTTC. The complete variable domain, with remaining parts taken from reference TRBV11-2 and TRBJ2-1, reads EAGVAQSPRYKIIEKRQSVAFWCNPISGHATLYWYQQILGQGPKLLIQFQNNGVVDDSQLPKDRFSAERLKGVDSTLKIQPAKLEDSAVYLCASSLEGGLYNEQFFGPGTRLTVL.

There are a few counts of this clone. The V gene is TRBV4-3, the J gene TRBJ1-5; the D is unclear. The CDR3 sequence is 13 residues long. CDR1 and CDR2 (germline): LGHNA, YSLEER. The ends were cut back, 4 bases at V and 6 bases at J, with 10 bases in the middle. This CDR3 is CASSLEVGQPQHF. The CDR3 region has the DNA TGCGCCAGCAGCCTGGAGGTTGGTCAGCCCCAGCATTTT.

The chain is built from TRBV4-3 and TRBJ2-1; 9 bases align to TRBD2. CDR1 is LGHNA and CDR2 is YSLEER in the germline V gene. The CDR3 runs to 17 residues. V gave up 0 bases and J gave up 2 bases; unmatched junction bases: 5. The CDR3 is CASSQEGGLAAYNEQFF. The CDR3 bases are TGCGCCAGCAGCCAAGAAGGGGGACTAGCAGCCTACAATGAGCAGTTCTTC.

This clone has just one count. V is TRBV2 and J is TRBJ1-2, with TRBD1 matching over 11 bases. V trimming: 6 bases; J trimming: 7 bases; junction bases outside the gene matches: 13. CDR3 length: 16 amino acids. In germline, CDR1 is SNHLY, CDR2 FYNNEI. CDR3 residues: CASRLGLTGTGGGYTF. For the CDR3, the DNA is TGTGCCAGCAGGTTAGGTCTGACCGGGACAGGGGGTGGCTACACCTTC.

V usage is TRBV9 and J usage is TRBJ2-1; no clear D gene. This CDR3 spans 15 amino acids. CDR1 is SGDLS and CDR2 is YYNGEE in the germline V gene. Trimming removed 0 bases from V and 0 bases from J, with 7 bases in between. Here the CDR3 DNA reads TGTGCCAGCAGCGTAGCAGCTAGCTCCTACAATGAGCAGTTCTTC. It is translated as CASSVAASSYNEQFF.

The genes are TRBV2 and TRBJ2-3; no reliable D call. Germline V gene sequence: CDR1 SNHLY, CDR2 FYNNEI. Trimming shortened V by 6 bases and J by 7 bases, and 14 bases separated the two germline ends. The length of the CDR3 is 13 residues. CDR3 nucleotides: TGTGCCAGCAGGCCCAGCAGCCTATATACGCAGTATTTT. It specifies CASRPSSLYTQYF.

The chain recombines TRBV10-3 with TRBJ2-7; 10 nucleotides agree with TRBD2. Germline CDR1 ENHRY, CDR2 SYGVKD. This CDR3 contains 13 residues. The ends lost 4 bases at V and 4 bases at J; junction bases unmatched: 1. The CDR3 DNA reads as TGTGCCATCAGTGGACTAGCGGGTTACGAGCAGTACTTC. It translates to CAISGLAGYEQYF.

The rearrangement uses TRBV4-3 and TRBJ2-7, with no clear D. The CDR3 contains 14 residues. V lost 3 bases and J lost 0, with 9 bases in between. CDR1 is LGHNA and CDR2 is YSLEER in the germline V gene. CDR3 protein: CASSQSIRSYEQYF. The CDR3, as DNA: TGCGCCAGCAGCCAGAGCATACGCTCCTACGAGCAGTACTTC.

The chain links TRBV5-8 to TRBJ1-1, with 7 bases identical to TRBD1. Germline loops: CDR1 SGHTS, CDR2 YDEGEE. The length of the CDR3 is 15 residues. Unmatched junction bases numbered 6, after V lost 4 bases and J lost 0 bases. CDR3 DNA sequence: TGTGCCAGCAGCAAAGGACAGGTCATGAACACTGAAGCTTTCTTT. Protein product: CASSKGQVMNTEAFF.

This chain connects TRBV6-5 to TRBJ1-2; a possible D gene is TRBD1 (5 bases). Germline V CDR1 and CDR2: MNHEY, SVGAGI. There are 14 residues in the CDR3. V was shortened by 2 bases and J by 5 bases, with 12 bases between the two germline ends. This CDR3 reads CASSYDNAGYGYTF. The CDR3 DNA sequence: TGTGCCAGCAGTTACGACAACGCAGGGTATGGCTACACCTTC.

The genes are TRBV5-4 and TRBJ2-1, with 9 bases lining up with TRBD2. Germline CDR1 SGHNT, CDR2 YYREEE (reference sequence). V was clipped by 4 bases and J by 0 bases; unmatched bases: 11. The CDR3 consists of 18 residues. CDR3 region: CASSREGGRASSYNEQFF. In DNA, the CDR3 is TGTGCCAGCAGCCGGGAGGGCGGGAGGGCGAGCTCCTACAATGAGCAGTTCTTC.

This clone was seen a few times. This chain uses TRBV27 with TRBJ2-6, with TRBD1 identical over 8 bases. Germline CDR1 and CDR2: MNHEY and SMNVEV (reference sequence). Trimming at V came to 5 bases and at J to 1 base, leaving 4 bases not matched to a gene. The CDR3 is 16 amino acids. For the CDR3, the DNA is TGTGCCAGCAGTCTCCGGACAGGGTCTGGGGCCAACGTCCTGACTTTC. Its protein product is CASSLRTGSGANVLTF.

This clone was picked up a small number of times. The chain's CDR3 is CASSPISDNYGYTF. DNA for the CDR3: TGTGCCAGCAGCCCCATATCAGATAACTATGGCTACACCTTC. The V and J genes are TRBV6-6 and TRBJ1-2; D gene uncertain. V lost 6 bases and J lost 1, with 12 bases in between. CDR1 and CDR2 (germline): MNHNY, SVGAGI (reference sequence). This CDR3 comprises 14 residues.

This clone was found a few times. The rearrangement links TRBV2 to TRBJ2-7; D is undetermined. The CDR3 spans 12 residues. Germline V gene data show CDR1 as SNHLY and CDR2 as FYNNEI. V gave up 5 bases and J gave up 6 bases, with 11 bases separating them. DNA of the CDR3: TGTGCCAGCAGTACATTGGAAGTCGAGCAGTACTTC. It is translated as CASSTLEVEQYF.

This clone was detected only a few times. The gene calls are TRBV27 and TRBJ1-1; 7 bases match TRBD1. CDR3 length equals 14 residues. CDR1 is MNHEY, CDR2 SMNVEV, per germline (reference sequence). V was pared by 1 base and J by 7 bases, with 6 bases of the junction left unmatched. The CDR3 is CASSLFRDSVEAFF. In nucleotides, the CDR3 is TGTGCCAGCAGTTTATTTAGGGACAGTGTTGAAGCTTTCTTT.